The source of this T cell receptor (beta chain) is a study of cytomegalovirus exposure and HLA in healthy donors. Method: immunoSEQ multiplex PCR; TCRdb's copy keeps in-frame clones and lacks some. The sample has approximately 300,000 clones; 70% to 90% are singletons. Per germline, CDR1 SEHNR and CDR2 FQNEAQ (reference sequence). The CDR3 contains 13 residues. V lost 5 bases and J 6 bases, leaving 13 bases between the germline ends. Broader study findings: High sensitivity and specificity were reportedly achieved when the classifier diagnosed cytomegalovirus status. According to a subsequent analysis, TCR clusters identified in the first cohort showed a tendency to co-occur across the 100 to 150 validation repertoires. Researchers catalogued approximately 160 TCR beta chains as cytomegalovirus-associated.

As regards this clone: Its antigen is unknown.

The receptor was derived from a woman younger than 35 in good health and CMV-seronegative. The sequencing input was PBMCs. The V call is TRBV7-9, the J call TRBJ1-2, with D unresolved. CDR3 sequence: CASSPRGFDGYTF. The CDR3 DNA follows: TGTGCCAGCAGCCCTCGGGGTTTTGATGGCTACACCTTC.